This TCR beta chain is from a study of T cell repertoires in cytomegalovirus infection. Across the study: Alongside well-studied HLA-B-restricted CMV epitopes, recently identified HLA-C-restricted CMV epitopes were also used. Public TCR beta signatures marked donors with CMV infection and the matching HLA. Overall study results and limits: Frequencies of public TCR beta families were cumulated, and this identified carriers of CMV plus the relevant HLA. HLA-C-restricted CMV clonotypes gave the most frequent clonotype in two of eight donors.

At least ten counts were recorded for this clonotype. The antigen is not known. TCRdb reprocessed the reads with MiXCR, giving one entry per CDR3 protein. The sample yields about 890,000 distinct CDR3 sequences, about a third seen once. The receptor's source is a human donor in good health (CMV status not recorded). Some clones in this sample may be carry-over from other donors' samples. Sequenced here: cultured CD8+ T cells from PBMCs, sampled from culture after CMV antigen stimulation.

The CDR3 protein is CASLGWRGDNEQFF. Written as DNA, the CDR3 is TGTGCCAGCCTCGGATGGCGAGGGGACAATGAGCAGTTCTTC. The chain is built from TRBV28 and TRBJ2-1; D is perhaps TRBD1 or TRBD2 (5 bases each). V was trimmed by 8 bases and J by 5 bases, leaving 16 bases between them. The CDR3 contains 14 residues. Germline loops: CDR1 MDHEN, CDR2 SYDVKM.